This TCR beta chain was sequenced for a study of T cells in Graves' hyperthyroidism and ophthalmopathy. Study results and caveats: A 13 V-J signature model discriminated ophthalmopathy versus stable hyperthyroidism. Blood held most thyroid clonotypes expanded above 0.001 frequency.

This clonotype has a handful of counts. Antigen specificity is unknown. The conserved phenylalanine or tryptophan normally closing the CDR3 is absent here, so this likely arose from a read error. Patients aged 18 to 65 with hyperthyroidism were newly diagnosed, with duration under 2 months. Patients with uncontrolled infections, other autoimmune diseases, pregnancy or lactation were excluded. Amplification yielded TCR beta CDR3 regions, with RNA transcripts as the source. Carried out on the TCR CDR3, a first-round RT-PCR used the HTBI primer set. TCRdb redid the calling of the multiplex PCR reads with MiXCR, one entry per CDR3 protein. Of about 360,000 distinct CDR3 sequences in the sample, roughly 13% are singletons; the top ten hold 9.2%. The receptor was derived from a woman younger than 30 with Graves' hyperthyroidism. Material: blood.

CDR3 region: CASSFPGQVRDYGYTL. Here the CDR3 DNA reads TGTGCCAGCAGTTTCCCTGGACAGGTACGGGACTATGGCTACACCCTC. V and J are TRBV12-3 or TRBV12-4 and TRBJ1-2, with 7 positions matching TRBD1. CDR3 length: 16 residues. Germline trimming cut 3 bases from V and 3 bases from J; bases unmatched to any gene: 10.